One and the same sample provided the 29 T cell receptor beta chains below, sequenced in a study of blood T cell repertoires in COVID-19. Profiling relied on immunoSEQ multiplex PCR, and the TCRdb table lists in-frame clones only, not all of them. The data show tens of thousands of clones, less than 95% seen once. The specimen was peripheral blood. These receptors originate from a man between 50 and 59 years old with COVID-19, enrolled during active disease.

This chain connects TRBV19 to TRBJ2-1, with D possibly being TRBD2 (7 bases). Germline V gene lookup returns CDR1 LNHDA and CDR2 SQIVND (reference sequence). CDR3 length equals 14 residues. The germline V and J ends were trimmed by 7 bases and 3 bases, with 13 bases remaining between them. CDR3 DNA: TGTGCCAGTAAGGGGGAGGGAATCTACAATGAGCAGTTCTTC. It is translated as CASKGEGIYNEQFF.

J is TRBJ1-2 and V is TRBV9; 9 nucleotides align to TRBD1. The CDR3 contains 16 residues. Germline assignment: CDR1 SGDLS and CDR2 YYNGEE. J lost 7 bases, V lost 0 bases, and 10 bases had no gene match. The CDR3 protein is CASSVEGNRGLLGYTF. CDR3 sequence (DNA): TGTGCCAGCAGCGTAGAGGGGAACAGGGGGCTCCTTGGCTACACCTTC.

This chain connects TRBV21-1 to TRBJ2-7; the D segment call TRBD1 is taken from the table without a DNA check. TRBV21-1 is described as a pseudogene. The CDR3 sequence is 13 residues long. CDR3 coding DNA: TGTGCCAGCAGCAACGAAACAGGGAACGAGCAGTACTTC. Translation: CASSNETGNEQYF.

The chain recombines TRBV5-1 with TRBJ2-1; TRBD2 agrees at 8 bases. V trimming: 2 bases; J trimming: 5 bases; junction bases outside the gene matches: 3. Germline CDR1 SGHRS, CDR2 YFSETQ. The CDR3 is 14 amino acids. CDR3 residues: CASSLAGAHNEQFF. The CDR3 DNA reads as TGCGCCAGCAGCTTAGCGGGAGCCCACAATGAGCAGTTCTTC.

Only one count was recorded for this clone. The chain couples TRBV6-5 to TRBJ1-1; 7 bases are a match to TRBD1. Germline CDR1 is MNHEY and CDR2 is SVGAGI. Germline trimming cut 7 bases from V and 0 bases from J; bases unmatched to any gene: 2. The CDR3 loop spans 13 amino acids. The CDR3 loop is CASNRGLNTEAFF. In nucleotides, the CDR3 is TGTGCCAGCAATAGGGGGCTGAACACTGAAGCTTTCTTT.

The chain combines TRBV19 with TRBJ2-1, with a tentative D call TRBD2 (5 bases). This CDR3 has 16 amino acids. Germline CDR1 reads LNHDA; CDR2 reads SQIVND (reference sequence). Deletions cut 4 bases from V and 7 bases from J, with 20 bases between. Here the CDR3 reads CASSRMTPSPGNEQFF. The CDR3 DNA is TGTGCCAGTAGTAGAATGACACCCAGCCCGGGGAATGAGCAGTTCTTC.

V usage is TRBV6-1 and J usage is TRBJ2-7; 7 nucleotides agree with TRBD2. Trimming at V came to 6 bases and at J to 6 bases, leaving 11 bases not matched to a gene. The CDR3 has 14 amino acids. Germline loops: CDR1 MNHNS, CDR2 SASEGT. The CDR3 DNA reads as TGTGCCAGCAGCTCCACCGGGAGGAAGAGCGAGCAGTACTTC. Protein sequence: CASSSTGRKSEQYF.

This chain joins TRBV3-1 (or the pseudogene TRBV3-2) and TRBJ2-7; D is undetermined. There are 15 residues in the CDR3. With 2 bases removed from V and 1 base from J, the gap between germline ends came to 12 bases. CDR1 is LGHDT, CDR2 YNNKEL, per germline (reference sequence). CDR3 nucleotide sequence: TGTGCCAGCAGCCAAAGGAGTTTACGGTCCTACGAGCAGTACTTC. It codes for CASSQRSLRSYEQYF.

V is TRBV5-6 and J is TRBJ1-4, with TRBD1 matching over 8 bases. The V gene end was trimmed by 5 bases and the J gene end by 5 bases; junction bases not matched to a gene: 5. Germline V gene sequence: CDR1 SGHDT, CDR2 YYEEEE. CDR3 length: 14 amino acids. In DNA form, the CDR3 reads TGTGCCAGCAGATCCAGGGGGCTAAATGAAAAACTGTTTTTT. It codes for CASRSRGLNEKLFF. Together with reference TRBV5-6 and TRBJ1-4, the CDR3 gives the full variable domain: DAGVTQSPTHLIKTRGQQVTLRCSPKSGHDTVSWYQQALGQGPQFIFQYYEEEERQRGNFPDRFSGHQFPNYSSELNVNALLLGDSALYLCASRSRGLNEKLFFGSGTQLSVL.

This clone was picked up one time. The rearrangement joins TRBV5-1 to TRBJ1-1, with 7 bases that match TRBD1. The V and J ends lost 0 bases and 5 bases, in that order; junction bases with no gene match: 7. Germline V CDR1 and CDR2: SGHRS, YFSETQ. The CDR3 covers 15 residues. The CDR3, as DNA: TGCGCCAGCAGCTTGGCTGGTAGGGGGCCAACTGAAGCTTTCTTT. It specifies CASSLAGRGPTEAFF.

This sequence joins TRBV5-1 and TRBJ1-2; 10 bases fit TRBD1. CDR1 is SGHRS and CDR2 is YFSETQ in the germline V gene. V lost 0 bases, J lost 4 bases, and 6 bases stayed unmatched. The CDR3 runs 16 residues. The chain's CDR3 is CASSLGQGARSYGYTF. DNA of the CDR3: TGCGCCAGCAGCTTGGGACAGGGGGCCAGGAGCTATGGCTACACCTTC.

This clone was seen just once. CDR3 loop: CATSDSAGPSSEQYF. The CDR3 region has the DNA TGTGCCACCAGTGATAGTGCGGGACCGTCCAGCGAGCAGTACTTC. This rearrangement joins TRBV24-1 to TRBJ2-7; maybe TRBD2 (6 bases). Trimming shortened V by 3 bases and J by 6 bases, and 17 bases separated the two germline ends. In germline, CDR1 is KGHDR, CDR2 SFDVKD. The CDR3 has 15 amino acids.

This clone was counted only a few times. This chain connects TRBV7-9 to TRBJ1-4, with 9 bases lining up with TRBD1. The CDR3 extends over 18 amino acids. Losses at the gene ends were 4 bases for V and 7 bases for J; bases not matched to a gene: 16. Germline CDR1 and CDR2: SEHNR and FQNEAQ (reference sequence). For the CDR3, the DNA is TGTGCCAGCAGCTCTGAAACCGGGACAGGGATTTCGGGTGAAAAACTGTTTTTT. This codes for CASSSETGTGISGEKLFF.

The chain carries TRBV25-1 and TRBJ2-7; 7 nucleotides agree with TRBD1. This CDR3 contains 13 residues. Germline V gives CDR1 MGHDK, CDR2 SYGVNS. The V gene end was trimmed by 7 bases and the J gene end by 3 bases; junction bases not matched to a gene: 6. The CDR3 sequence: CASTAGGRYEQYF. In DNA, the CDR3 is TGTGCCAGCACCGCAGGGGGACGCTACGAGCAGTACTTC.

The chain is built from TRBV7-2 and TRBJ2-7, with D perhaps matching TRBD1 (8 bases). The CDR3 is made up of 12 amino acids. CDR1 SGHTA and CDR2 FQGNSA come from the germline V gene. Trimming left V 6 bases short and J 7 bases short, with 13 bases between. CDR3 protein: CASRQGGGEQYF. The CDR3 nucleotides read TGTGCCAGCAGACAGGGGGGGGGTGAGCAGTACTTC.

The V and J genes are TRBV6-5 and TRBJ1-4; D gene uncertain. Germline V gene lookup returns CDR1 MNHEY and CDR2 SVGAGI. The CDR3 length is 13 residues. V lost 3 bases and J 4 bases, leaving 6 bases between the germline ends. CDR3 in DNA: TGTGCCAGCAGTTATCGCAGTAATGAAAAACTGTTTTTT. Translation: CASSYRSNEKLFF.

DNA of the CDR3: TGTGCCAGCAGTTTAACCCTAAGCAATCAGCCCCAGCATTTT. Translated: CASSLTLSNQPQHF. The chain employs TRBV28 and TRBJ1-5; D gene ambiguous. The CDR3 has 14 residues. CDR1 and CDR2 (germline): MDHEN, SYDVKM. Trimming took off 2 bases at V and 1 base at J, with 6 bases between the two ends.

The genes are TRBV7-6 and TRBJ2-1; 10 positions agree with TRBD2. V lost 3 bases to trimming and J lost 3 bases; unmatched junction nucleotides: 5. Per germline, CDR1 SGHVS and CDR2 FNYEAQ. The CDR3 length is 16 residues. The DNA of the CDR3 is TGTGCCAGCAGCTTCCCCCGGACTAGCGGCTACAATGAGCAGTTCTTC. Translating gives CASSFPRTSGYNEQFF.

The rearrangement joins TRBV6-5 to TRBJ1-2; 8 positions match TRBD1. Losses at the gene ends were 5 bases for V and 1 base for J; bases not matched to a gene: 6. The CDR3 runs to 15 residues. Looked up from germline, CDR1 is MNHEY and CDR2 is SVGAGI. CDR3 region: CASSPQGALNYGYTF. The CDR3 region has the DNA TGTGCCAGCAGTCCGCAGGGGGCTCTTAACTATGGCTACACCTTC.

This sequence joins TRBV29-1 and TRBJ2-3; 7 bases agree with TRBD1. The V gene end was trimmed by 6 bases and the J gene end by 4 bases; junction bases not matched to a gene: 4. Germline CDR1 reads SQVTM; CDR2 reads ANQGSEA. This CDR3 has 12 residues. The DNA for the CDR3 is TGCAGCGTAAGACAGGGCCCAGATACGCAGTATTTT. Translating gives CSVRQGPDTQYF.

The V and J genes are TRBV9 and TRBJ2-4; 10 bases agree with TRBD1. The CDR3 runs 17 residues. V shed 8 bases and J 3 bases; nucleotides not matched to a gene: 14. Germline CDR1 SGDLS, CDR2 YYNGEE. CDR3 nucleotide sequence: TGTGCCAGAGTTAAAAGGACAGGGGGTGTCGGCAAAAACATTCAGTACTTC. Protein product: CARVKRTGGVGKNIQYF.

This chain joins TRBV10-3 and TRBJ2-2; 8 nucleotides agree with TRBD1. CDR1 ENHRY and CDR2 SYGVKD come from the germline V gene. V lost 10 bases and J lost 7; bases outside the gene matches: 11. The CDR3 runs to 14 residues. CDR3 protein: CATQLTGVGGELFF. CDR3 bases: TGTGCCACACAATTGACAGGGGTGGGCGGGGAGCTGTTTTTT.

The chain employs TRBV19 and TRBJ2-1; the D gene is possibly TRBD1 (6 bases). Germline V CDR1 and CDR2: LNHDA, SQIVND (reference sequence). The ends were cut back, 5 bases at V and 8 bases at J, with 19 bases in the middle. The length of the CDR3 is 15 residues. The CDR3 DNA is TGTGCCAGTAGTCCCCCCGGGACATATATCTATGAGCAGTTCTTC. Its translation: CASSPPGTYIYEQFF.

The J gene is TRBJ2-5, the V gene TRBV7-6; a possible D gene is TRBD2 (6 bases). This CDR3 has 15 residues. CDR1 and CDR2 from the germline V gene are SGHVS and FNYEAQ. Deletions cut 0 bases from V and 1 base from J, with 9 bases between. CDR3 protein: CASSLAPGAQETQYF. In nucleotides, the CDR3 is TGTGCCAGCAGCTTAGCGCCGGGAGCCCAAGAGACCCAGTACTTC.

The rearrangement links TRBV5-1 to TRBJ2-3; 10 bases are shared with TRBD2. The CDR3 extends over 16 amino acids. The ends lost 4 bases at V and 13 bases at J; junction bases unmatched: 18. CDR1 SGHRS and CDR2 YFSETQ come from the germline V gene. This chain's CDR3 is CASSSTGSTSGTPKYF. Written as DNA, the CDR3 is TGCGCCAGCAGCAGTACAGGTTCTACTAGCGGGACACCAAAGTATTTT.

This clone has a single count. The chain's CDR3 is CASTRDRLNYGYTF. DNA for the CDR3: TGTGCCAGCACGCGGGACAGACTAAACTATGGCTACACCTTC. The chain carries TRBV6-5 and TRBJ1-2; 7 positions agree with TRBD1. Germline lookup yields CDR1 MNHEY and CDR2 SVGAGI. This CDR3 spans 14 amino acids. Unmatched junction bases numbered 7, after V lost 7 bases and J lost 2 bases.

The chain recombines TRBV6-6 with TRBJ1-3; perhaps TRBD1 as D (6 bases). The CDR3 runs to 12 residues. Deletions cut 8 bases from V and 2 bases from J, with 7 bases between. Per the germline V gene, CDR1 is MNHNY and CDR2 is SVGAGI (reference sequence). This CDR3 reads CASAGAGNTIYF. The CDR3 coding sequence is TGTGCCAGCGCAGGGGCTGGAAACACCATATATTTT.

CDR3 region: CASSEALGRFGNTIYF. CDR3 DNA: TGTGCCAGCAGTGAAGCGCTTGGGAGATTTGGGAACACCATATATTTT. The rearrangement uses TRBV2 and TRBJ1-3; D gene ambiguous. The CDR3 is made up of 16 amino acids. Germline V gene lookup returns CDR1 SNHLY and CDR2 FYNNEI. V shed 0 bases and J shed 7 bases, with 16 bases lying between them.

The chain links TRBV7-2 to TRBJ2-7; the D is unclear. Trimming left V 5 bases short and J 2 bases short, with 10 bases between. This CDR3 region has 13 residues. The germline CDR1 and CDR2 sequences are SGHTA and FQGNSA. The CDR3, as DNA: TGTGCCAGCAGCCCCTCAGGTCCCTACGAGCAGTACTTC. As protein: CASSPSGPYEQYF.